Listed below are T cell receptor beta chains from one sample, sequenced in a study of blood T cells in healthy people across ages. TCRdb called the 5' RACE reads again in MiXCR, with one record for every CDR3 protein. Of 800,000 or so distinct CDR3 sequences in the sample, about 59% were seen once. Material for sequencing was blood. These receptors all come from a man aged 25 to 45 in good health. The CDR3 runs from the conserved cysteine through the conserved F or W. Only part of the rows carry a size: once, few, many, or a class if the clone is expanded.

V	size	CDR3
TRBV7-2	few	CASSLTLSQETQYF
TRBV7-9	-	CASSSQGGWSYNEQFF
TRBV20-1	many	CSATGTNSYEQYF
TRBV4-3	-	CASSQEEAGFYEQYF
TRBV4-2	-	CASSHTEDYGYTF
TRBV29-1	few	CSVDAVAGLETQYF
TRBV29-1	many	CSVESQGSPETQYF
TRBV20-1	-	CSAGTSGEPYNEQFF
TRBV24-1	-	CATSDGGRHETRYF
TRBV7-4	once	CASSLAGVGTSVFSYNEQFF
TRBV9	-	CASSVGGGNSPYEQYF
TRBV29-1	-	CSVEVGPLIQYF
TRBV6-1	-	CASSEVPRTAGANVLTF
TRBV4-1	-	CTSSQNDGGGINNEQFF
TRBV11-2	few	CASSLGGTPSYEQYF
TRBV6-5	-	CASTGLAEHQETQYF
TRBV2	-	CASRGQETYNEQFF
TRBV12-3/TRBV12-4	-	CASTLRGVTQYF
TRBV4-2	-	CASSFTWDSGAKNIQYF
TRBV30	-	CAWSGTGHSTDTQYF
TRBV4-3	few	CASSQGGVLPETQYF
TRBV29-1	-	CSVEGDRGFGYGYTF
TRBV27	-	CASSPRTGLSLETQYF
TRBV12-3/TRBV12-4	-	CASSLQLYDEQFF
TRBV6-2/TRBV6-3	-	CASSYEEGGVPLRGQETQYF
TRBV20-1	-	CSAREPGQGMIGKNIQYF
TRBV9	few	CASSTGSHEQFF
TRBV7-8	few	CASSLGIPGQAQETQYF
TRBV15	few	CATSRDRTGPYEQYF
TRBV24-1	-	CATSDPGQVTDTQYF
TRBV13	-	CASSLAQGSNIQYF
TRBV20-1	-	CSARRGLAQRSYEQYF
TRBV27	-	CASQMGLWNSYNEQFF
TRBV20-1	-	CSANRRGKDTQYF
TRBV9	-	CASSVGQGGDQPQHF
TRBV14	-	CASSQDGTTEAFF
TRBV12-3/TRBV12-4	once	CASSFGTLDTQYF
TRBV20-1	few	CSASPGLAGEQFF
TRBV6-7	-	CASSDRDRGYLAKNIQYF
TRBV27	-	CASSLSIEGVREIYNEQFF
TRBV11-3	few	CASSFLTSGNEQFF
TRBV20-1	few	CSALAEIPSTDTQYF
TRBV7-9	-	CASSETSGGPGDTQYF
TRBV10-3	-	CAISESTASTDTQYF
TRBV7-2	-	CASSTLQNYGYTF
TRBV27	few	CASSFLASGGASRDTQYF
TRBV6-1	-	CASSLERTDSDTQYF
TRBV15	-	CATSRDLGRDNEQYF
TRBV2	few	CASDTQGGETQYF
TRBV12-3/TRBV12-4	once	CASSFGQGLGYNEQFF
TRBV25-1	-	CASSTWVSVNTEAFF
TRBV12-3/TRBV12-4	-	CASSIALAKNIQYF
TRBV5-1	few	CASSFSHEQYF